This T cell receptor beta chain was recovered during a study of T cells expressing NK-cell markers. Overall study results and limits: Dominance of the CD3+CD56-NKG2C+ fraction by these clonotypes also held in a handful of donors. Six donors carried dominant NKG2C+ clonotypes that made up roughly 1.0-7.5% of their CD8+ T cells.

A remark on this clonotype: Antigen specificity is unknown.

There are 15 residues in the CDR3. CDR1 is SGDLS, CDR2 YYNGEE, per germline. TCR beta cDNA was made by 5'RACE template switching with UMIs. Reprocessing the 5' RACE reads, TCRdb reports a single entry for every CDR3 protein and omits DNA. This sample's clone table lists 500,000 or so distinct CDR3 sequences. Input material: blood T cells: a sorted CD56 or NKG2C T cell subset, CD4+ or CD8+ T cells, or bulk PBMC T cells (not recorded which). V and J are TRBV9 and TRBJ2-5; TCRdb proposes TRBD2, but this gene call is untestable without DNA. The receptor was isolated from a man between 18 and 29 years old in good health. The CDR3 loop reads CASSVDQREYETQYF.